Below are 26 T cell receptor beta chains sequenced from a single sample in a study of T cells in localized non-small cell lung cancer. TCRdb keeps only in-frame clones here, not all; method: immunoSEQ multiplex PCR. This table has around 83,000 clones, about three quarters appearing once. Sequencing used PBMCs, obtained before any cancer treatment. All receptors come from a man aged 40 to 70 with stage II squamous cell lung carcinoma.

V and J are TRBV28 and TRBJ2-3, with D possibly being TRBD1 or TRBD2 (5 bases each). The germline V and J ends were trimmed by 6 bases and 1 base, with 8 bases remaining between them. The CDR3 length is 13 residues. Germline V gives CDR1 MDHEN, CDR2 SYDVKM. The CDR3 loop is CASSLGGTDTQYF. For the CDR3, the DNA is TGTGCCAGCAGCTTGGGGGGCACAGATACGCAGTATTTT.

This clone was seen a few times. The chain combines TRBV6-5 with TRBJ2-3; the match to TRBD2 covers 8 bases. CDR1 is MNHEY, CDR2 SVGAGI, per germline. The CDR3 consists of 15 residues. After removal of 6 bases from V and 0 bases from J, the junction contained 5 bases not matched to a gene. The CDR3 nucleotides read TGTGCCAGCAGAGCGGGACTAGTGAGCACAGATACGCAGTATTTT. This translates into CASRAGLVSTDTQYF.

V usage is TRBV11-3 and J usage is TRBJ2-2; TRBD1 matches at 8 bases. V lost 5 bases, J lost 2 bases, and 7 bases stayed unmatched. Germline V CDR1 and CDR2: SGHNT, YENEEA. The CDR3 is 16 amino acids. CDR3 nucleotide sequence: TGTGCCAGCAGCGTCCGACAGGGGAAAAACACCGGGGAGCTGTTTTTT. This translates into CASSVRQGKNTGELFF.

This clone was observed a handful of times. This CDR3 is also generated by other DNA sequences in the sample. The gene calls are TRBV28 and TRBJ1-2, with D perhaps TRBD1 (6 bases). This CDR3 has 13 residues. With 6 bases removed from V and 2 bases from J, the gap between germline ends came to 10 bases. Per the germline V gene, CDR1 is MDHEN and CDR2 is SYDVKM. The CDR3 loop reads CASSLTGNYGYTF. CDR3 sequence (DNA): TGTGCCAGCAGCCTAACAGGGAACTATGGCTACACCTTC.

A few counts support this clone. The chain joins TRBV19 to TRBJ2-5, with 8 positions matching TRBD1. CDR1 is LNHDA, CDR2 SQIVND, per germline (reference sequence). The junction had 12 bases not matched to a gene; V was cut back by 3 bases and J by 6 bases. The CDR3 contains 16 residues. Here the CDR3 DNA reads TGTGCCAGTAGTATCCTTACAGGGGGGCGACCCAAGACCCAGTACTTC. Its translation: CASSILTGGRPKTQYF.

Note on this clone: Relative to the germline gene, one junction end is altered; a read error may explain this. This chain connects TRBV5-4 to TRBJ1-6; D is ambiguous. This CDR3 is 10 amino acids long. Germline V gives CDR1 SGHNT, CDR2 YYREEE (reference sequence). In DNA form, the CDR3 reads TGTGCCAGCAGCTCGACATGGCAGGCTTTT. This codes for CASSSTWQAF. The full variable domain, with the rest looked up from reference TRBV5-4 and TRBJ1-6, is ETGVTQSPTHLIKTRGQQVTLRCSSQSGHNTVSWYQQALGQGPQFIFQYYREEENGRGNFPPRFSGLQFPNYSSELNVNALELDDSALYLCASSSTWQAFGNGTRLTVT.

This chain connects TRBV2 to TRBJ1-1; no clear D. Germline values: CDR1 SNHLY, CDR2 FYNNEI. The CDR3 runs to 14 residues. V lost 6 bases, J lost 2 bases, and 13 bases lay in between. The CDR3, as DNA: TGTGCCAGCAGCCAGATGACAATAAACACTGAAGCTTTCTTT. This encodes CASSQMTINTEAFF.

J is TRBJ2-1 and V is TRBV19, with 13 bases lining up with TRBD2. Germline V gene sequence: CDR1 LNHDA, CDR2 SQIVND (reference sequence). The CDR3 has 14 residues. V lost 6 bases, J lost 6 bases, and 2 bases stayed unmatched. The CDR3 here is CASRTSGGSNEQFF. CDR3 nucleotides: TGTGCCAGTAGGACTAGCGGGGGGTCCAATGAGCAGTTCTTC. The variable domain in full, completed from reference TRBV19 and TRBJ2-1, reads DGGITQSPKYLFRKEGQNVTLSCEQNLNHDAMYWYRQDPGQGLRLIYYSQIVNDFQKGDIAEGYSVSREKKESFPLTVTSAQKNPTAFYLCASRTSGGSNEQFFGPGTRLTVL.

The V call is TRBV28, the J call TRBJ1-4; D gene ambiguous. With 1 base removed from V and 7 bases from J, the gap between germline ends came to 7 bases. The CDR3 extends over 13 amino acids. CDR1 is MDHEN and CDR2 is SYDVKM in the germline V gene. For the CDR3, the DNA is TGTGCCAGCAGTTTATCGGGGAGTGAAAAACTGTTTTTT. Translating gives CASSLSGSEKLFF.

For the CDR3, the DNA is TGTGCCTGGAGTGTACCTGGCACAGGGGTTTGGGGTGGCTACACCTTC. Amino acids: CAWSVPGTGVWGGYTF. V usage is TRBV30 and J usage is TRBJ1-2, with 7 bases identical to TRBD1. Germline CDR1 reads GTSNPN; CDR2 reads SVGIG (reference sequence). The CDR3 covers 16 residues. Trimming removed 0 bases from V and 7 bases from J; junction bases left unmatched: 14.

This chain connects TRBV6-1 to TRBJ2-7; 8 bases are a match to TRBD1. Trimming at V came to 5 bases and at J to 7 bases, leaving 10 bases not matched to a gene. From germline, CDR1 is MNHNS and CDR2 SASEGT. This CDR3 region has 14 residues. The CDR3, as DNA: TGTGCCAGCAGTTCGGGACAGGCCGCAGGGGAGCAGTACTTC. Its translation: CASSSGQAAGEQYF.

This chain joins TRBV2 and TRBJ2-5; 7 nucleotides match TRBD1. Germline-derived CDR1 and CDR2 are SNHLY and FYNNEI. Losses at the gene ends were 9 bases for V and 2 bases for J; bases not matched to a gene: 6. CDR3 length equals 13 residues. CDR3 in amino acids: CASKGQPQETQYF. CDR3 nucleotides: TGTGCCAGTAAGGGACAGCCTCAAGAGACCCAGTACTTC.

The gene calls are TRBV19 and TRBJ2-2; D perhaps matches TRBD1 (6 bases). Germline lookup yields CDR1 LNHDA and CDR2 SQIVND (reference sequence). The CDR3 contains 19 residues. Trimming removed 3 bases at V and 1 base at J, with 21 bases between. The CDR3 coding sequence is TGTGCCAGTAGTATCGGTGTTCTCAAGACAGGAGTGAACACCGGGGAGCTGTTTTTT. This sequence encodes CASSIGVLKTGVNTGELFF.

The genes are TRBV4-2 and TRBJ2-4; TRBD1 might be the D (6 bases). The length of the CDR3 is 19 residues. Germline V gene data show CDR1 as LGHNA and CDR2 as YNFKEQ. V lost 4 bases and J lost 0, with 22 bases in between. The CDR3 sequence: CASSRGGQSLTLAKNIQYF. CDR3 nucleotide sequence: TGTGCCAGCAGCCGCGGAGGACAGAGCTTGACATTAGCCAAAAACATTCAGTACTTC.

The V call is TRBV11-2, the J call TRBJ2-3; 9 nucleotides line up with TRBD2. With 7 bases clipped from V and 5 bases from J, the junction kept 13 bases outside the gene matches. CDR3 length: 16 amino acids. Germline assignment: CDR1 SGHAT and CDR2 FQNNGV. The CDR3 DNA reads TGTGCCAGCACCCAAAGGTGGACTAGCGCCAGAGATACGCAGTATTTT. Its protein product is CASTQRWTSARDTQYF.

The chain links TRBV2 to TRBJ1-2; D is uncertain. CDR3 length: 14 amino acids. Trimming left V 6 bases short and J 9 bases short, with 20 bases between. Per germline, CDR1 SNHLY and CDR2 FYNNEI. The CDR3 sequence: CASRNNDVMGRYTF. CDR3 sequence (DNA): TGTGCCAGCAGAAACAACGATGTGATGGGCCGCTACACCTTC.

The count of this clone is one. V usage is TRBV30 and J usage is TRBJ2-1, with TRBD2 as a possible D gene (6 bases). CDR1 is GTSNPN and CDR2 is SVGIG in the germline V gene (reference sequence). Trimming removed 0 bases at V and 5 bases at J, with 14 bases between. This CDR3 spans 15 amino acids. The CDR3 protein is CAWSVPSEINNEQFF. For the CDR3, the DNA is TGTGCCTGGAGTGTACCTAGCGAGATAAACAATGAGCAGTTCTTC.

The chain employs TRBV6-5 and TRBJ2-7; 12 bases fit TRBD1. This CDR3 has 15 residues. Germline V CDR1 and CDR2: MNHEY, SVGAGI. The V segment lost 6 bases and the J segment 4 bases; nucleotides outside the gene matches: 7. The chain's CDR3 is CASSRGTGGAYEQYF. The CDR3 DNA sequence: TGTGCCAGCAGCCGCGGGACAGGGGGCGCGTACGAGCAGTACTTC.

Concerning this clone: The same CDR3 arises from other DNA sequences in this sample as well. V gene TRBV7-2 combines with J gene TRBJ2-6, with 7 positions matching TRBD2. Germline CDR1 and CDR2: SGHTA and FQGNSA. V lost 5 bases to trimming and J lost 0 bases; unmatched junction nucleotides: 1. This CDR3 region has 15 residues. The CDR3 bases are TGTGCCAGCAGCCGCGGGGGCTCTGGGGCCAACGTCCTGACTTTC. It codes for CASSRGGSGANVLTF.

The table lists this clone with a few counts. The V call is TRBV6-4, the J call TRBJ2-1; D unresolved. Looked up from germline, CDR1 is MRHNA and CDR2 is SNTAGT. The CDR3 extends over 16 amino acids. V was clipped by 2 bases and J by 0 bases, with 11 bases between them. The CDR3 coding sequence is TGTGCCAGCAGTGACGACGACTTCAGCTCCTACAATGAGCAGTTCTTC. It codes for CASSDDDFSSYNEQFF.

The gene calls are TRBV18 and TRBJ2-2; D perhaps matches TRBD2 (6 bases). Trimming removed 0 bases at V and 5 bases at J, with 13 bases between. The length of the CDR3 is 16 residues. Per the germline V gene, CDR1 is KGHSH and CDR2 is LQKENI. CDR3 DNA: TGTGCCAGCTCACCACCGGGACTTGACTCGACCGGGGAGCTGTTTTTT. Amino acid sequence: CASSPPGLDSTGELFF.

The CDR3 sequence is CASSTRNEQFF. Written as DNA, the CDR3 is TGTGCCAGCAGCACCCGTAATGAGCAGTTCTTC. The chain joins TRBV7-2 to TRBJ2-1; the D is unclear. Germline CDR1 is SGHTA and CDR2 is FQGNSA. The V gene lost 5 bases and the J gene lost 7 bases, with 6 bases spanning the gap. The CDR3 contains 11 residues.

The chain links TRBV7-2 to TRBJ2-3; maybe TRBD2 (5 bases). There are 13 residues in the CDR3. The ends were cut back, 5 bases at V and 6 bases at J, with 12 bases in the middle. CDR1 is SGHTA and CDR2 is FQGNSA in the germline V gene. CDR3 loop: CASSLPTMDTQYF. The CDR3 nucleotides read TGTGCCAGCAGCCTCCCGACTATGGATACGCAGTATTTT. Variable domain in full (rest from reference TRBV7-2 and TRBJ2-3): GAGVSQSPSNKVTEKGKDVELRCDPISGHTALYWYRQSLGQGLEFLIYFQGNSAPDKSGLPSDRFSAERTGGSVSTLTIQRTQQEDSAVYLCASSLPTMDTQYFGPGTRLTVL.

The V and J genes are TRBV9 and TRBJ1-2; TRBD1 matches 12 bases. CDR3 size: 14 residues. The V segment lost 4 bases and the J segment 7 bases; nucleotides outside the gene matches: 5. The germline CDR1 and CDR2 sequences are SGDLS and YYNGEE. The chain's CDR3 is CASSPGTGGSGYTF. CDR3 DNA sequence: TGTGCCAGCAGCCCCGGGACAGGGGGCAGTGGCTACACCTTC.

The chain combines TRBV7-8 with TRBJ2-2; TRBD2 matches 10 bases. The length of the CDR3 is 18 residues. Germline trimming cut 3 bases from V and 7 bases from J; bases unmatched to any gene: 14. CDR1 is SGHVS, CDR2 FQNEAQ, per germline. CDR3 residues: CASSFLGQASGRFGELFF. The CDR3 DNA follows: TGTGCCAGCAGCTTTCTCGGACAGGCTAGCGGGAGATTCGGGGAGCTGTTTTTT.

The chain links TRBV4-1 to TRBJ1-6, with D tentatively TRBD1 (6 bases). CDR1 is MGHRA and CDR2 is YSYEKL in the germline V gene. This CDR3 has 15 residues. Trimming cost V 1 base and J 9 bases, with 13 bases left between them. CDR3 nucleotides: TGCGCCAGCAGCCAAGGGGACACTGTTGGTTCACCCCTCCACTTT. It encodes CASSQGDTVGSPLHF.